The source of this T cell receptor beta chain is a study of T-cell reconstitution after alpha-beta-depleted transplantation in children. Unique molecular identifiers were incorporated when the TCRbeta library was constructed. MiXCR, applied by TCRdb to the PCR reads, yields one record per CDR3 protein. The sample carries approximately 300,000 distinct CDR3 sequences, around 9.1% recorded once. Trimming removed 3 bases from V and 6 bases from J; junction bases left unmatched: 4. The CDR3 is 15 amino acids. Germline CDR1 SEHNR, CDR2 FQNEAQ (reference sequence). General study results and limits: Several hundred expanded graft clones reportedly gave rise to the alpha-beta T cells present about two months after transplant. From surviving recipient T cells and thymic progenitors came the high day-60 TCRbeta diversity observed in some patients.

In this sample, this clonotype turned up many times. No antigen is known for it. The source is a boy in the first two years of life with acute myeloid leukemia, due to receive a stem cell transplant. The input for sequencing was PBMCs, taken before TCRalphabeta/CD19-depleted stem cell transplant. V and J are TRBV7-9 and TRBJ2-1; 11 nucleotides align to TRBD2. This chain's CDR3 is CASSFRGTSGNEQFF. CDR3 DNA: TGTGCCAGCAGCTTTAGGGGGACTAGCGGCAATGAGCAGTTCTTC.